Sequencing of this T cell receptor beta chain was carried out in a study of cytomegalovirus exposure and HLA in healthy donors. For the study at large: The same platform was used for the 130 or so validation repertoires as for the roughly 700 first-cohort repertoires, as reported in a later analysis.

Broader study findings: Both high specificity and high sensitivity reportedly marked the classifier's diagnosis of cytomegalovirus status.

This clone was counted between two and nine times. Its antigen is as yet unknown. This CDR3 has 17 residues. The germline V gene has CDR1 SGDLS and CDR2 YYNGEE. Deletions cut 3 bases from V and 8 bases from J, with 23 bases between. The assay was immunoSEQ multiplex PCR, and TCRdb's table has in-frame clones only and misses some. This table holds fewer than 200,000 clones, roughly 86% found once. The specimen sequenced was PBMCs. This clonotype was sampled from a man in his thirties or forties in good health and CMV-seropositive. The chain combines TRBV9 with TRBJ1-4; D possibly corresponds to TRBD1 (6 bases). CDR3 sequence: CASSAEPQGMGNEKLFF. DNA of the CDR3: TGTGCCAGCAGCGCCGAACCTCAGGGGATGGGGAACGAAAAACTGTTTTTT.